This T cell receptor beta chain came from a study of CD8+ T cells in alopecia areata. Across the whole study: Treated patients were given 5 to 10 mg oral tofacitinib twice daily.

In each case, RNA was isolated and then reverse transcribed into cDNA as the sequencing template. Here immunoSEQ multiplex PCR was the method, and the copy in TCRdb shows in-frame clones only, minus some. The data hold around 140,000 clones, with roughly 62% observed a single time. The table lists this clone with a few counts. Patients with alopecia areata provided lesional scalp punch biopsies as well as peripheral blood. This CDR3 is 14 amino acids long. With 7 bases removed from V and 3 bases from J, the gap between germline ends came to 13 bases. CDR1 is SGHRS and CDR2 is YFSETQ in the germline V gene.

Sequenced material: CD4+ T cells sorted from blood, taken at week 0. This sequence was found in a human donor with alopecia areata. This chain uses TRBV5-1 with TRBJ2-2, with a weak D call TRBD2 (5 bases). CDR3 residues: CASFRGRDTGELFF. The CDR3 bases are TGCGCCAGCTTCCGGGGAAGGGACACCGGGGAGCTGTTTTTT.